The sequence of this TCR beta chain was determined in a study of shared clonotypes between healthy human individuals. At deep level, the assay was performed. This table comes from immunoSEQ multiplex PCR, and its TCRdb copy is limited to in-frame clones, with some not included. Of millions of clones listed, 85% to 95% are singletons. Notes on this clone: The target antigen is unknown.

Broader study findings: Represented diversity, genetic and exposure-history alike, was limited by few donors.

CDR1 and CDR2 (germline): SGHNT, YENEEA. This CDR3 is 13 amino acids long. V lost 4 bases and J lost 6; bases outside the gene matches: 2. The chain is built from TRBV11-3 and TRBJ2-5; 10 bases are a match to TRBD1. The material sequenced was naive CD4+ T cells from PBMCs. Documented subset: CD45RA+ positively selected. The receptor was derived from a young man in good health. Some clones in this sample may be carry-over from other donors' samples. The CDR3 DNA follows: TGTGCCAGCAGCTGGGGACAGGGGCAGACCCAGTACTTC. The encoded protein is CASSWGQGQTQYF. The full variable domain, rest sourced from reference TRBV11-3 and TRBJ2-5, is EAGVVQSPRYKIIEKKQPVAFWCNPISGHNTLYWYLQNLGQGPELLIRYENEEAVDDSQLPKDRFSAERLKGVDSTLKIQPAELGDSAVYLCASSWGQGQTQYFGPGTRLLVL.